This entry lists 4 T cell receptor beta chains sequenced from one sample in a study of shared clonotypes between healthy human individuals. TCRdb's copy holds only in-frame clones and misses some; the assay was immunoSEQ multiplex PCR. This table has millions of clones, approximately 94% appearing once. The naive CD8 population came from CD45RO-negative cells selected for CCR7, without terminally differentiated effector memory CD45RA+ cells. Sample: naive CD8+ T cells from PBMCs. The receptors derive from a man younger than 35 in good health. Some clones in this sample may be carry-over from other donors' samples.

This rearrangement joins TRBV4-1 to TRBJ2-1, with D possibly called TRBD1 or TRBD2 (6 bases each). This CDR3 is built from 17 residues. The V end lost 4 bases, the J end lost 0 bases, and 16 bases lay between the germline ends. CDR1 and CDR2 (germline): MGHRA, YSYEKL. The CDR3 is CASSLGGGTISYNEQFF. The CDR3 DNA sequence: TGCGCCAGCAGCCTCGGGGGCGGGACCATCTCCTACAATGAGCAGTTCTTC.

V gene TRBV28 combines with J gene TRBJ2-5; 7 positions agree with TRBD1. The J call may not be correct, given that the DNA end is closer to TRBJ2-7. Per germline, CDR1 MDHEN and CDR2 SYDVKM. This CDR3 is 14 amino acids long. In DNA form, the CDR3 reads TGTGCCAGCAGCCGAGGGGGCAGGACCTACGAGCAGTACTTC. Its translation: CASSRGGRTYEQYF.

The chain uses TRBV6-5 and TRBJ2-7; 9 bases map to TRBD2. V shed 6 bases and J 0 bases; nucleotides not matched to a gene: 6. The CDR3 loop spans 15 amino acids. Germline CDR1 reads MNHEY; CDR2 reads SVGAGI. In DNA form, the CDR3 reads TGTGCCAGCAGACCTCTAGCGGGGAGCTCCTACGAGCAGTACTTC. Amino acid sequence: CASRPLAGSSYEQYF.

This chain joins TRBV19 and TRBJ1-5; no clear D. The V gene lost 1 base and the J gene lost 1 base, with 8 bases spanning the gap. This CDR3 has 15 residues. Germline V CDR1 and CDR2: LNHDA, SQIVND (reference sequence). The CDR3 protein is CASSIGPISNQPQHF. CDR3 in DNA: TGTGCCAGTAGTATAGGCCCGATAAGCAATCAGCCCCAGCATTTT.